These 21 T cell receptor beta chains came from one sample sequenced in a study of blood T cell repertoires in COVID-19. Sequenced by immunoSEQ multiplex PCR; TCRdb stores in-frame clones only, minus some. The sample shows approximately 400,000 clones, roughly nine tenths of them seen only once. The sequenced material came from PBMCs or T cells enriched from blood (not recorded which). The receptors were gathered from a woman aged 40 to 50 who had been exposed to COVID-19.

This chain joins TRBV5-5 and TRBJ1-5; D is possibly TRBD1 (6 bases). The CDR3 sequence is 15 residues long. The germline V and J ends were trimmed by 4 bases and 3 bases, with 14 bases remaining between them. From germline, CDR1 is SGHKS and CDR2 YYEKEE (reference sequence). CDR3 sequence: CASSPSWGHNQPQHF. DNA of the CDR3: TGTGCCAGCAGCCCGTCCTGGGGGCACAATCAGCCCCAGCATTTT.

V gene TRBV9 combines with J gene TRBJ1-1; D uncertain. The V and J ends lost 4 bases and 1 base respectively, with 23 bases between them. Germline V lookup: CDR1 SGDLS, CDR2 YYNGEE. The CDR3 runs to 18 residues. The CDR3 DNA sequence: TGTGCCAGCAGCATTCGAGATATCCGGGAGCCGGGGAACACTGAAGCTTTCTTT. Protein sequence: CASSIRDIREPGNTEAFF.

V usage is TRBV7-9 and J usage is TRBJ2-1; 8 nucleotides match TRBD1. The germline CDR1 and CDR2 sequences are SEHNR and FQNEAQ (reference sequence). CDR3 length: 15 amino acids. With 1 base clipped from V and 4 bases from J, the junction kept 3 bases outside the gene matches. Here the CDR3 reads CASSLVGDRYNEQFF. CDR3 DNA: TGTGCCAGCAGCTTAGTGGGGGACAGGTACAATGAGCAGTTCTTC.

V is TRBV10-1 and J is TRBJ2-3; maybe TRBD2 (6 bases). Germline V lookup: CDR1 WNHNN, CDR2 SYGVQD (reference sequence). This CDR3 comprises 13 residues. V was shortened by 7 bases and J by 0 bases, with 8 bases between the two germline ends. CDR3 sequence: CASTSESTDTQYF. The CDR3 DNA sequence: TGCGCCAGCACTAGCGAAAGCACAGATACGCAGTATTTT.

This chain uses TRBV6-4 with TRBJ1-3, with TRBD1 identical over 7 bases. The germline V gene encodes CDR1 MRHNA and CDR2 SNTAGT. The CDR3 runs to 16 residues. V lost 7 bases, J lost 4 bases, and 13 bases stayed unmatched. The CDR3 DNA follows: TGTGCCAGCATGATATACAGGGGTTTGGCCGGAAACACCATATATTTT. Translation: CASMIYRGLAGNTIYF.

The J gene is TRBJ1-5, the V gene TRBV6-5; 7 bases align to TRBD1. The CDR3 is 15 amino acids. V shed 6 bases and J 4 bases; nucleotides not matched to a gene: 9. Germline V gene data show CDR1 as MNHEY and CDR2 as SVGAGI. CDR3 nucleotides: TGTGCCAGCAGGAAGGACAGGTCAGAGAATCAGCCCCAGCATTTT. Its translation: CASRKDRSENQPQHF.

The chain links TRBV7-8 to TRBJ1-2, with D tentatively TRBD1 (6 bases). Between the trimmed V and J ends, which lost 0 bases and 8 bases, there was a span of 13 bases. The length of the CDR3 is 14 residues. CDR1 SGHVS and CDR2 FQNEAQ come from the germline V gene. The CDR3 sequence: CASSLAVGARGYTF. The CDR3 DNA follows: TGTGCCAGCAGCTTAGCTGTGGGGGCGCGGGGCTACACCTTC.

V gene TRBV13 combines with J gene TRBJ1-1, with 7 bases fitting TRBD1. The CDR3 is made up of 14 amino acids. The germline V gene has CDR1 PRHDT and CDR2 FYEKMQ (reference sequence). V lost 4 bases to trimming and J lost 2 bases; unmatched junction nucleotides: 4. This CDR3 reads CASSSGDRNTEAFF. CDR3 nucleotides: TGTGCCAGCAGCTCCGGGGACAGAAACACTGAAGCTTTCTTT.

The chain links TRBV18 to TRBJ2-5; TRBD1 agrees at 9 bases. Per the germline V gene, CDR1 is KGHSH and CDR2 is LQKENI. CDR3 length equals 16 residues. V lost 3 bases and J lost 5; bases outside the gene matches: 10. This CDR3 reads CASSPPGQGGMETQYF. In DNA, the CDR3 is TGTGCCAGCTCACCCCCGGGACAGGGAGGGATGGAGACCCAGTACTTC.

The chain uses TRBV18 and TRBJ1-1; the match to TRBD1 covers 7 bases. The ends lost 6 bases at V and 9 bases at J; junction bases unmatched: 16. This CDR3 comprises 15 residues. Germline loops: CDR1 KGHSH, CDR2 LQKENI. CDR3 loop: CASSPDERLRGKAFF. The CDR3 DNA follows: TGTGCCAGCTCTCCCGACGAAAGACTCAGGGGGAAAGCTTTCTTT.

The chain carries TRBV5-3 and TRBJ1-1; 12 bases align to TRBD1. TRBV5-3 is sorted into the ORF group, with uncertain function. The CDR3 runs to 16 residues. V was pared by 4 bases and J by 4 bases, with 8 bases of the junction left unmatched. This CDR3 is CARSTPGQGAGTEAFF. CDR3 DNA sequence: TGTGCCAGAAGCACGCCGGGACAGGGGGCGGGCACTGAAGCTTTCTTT.

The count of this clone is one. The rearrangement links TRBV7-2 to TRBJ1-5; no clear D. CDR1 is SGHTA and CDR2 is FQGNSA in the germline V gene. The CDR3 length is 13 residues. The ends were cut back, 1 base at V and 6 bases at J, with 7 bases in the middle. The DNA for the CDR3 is TGTGCCAGCAGCTTAGACCGGGGTCAGCCCCAGCATTTT. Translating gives CASSLDRGQPQHF.

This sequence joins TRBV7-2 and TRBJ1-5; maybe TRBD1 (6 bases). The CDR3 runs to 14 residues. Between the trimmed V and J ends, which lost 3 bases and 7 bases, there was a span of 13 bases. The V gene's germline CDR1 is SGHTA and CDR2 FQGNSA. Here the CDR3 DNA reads TGTGCCAGCAGCTTTAAACAGGGTGCCCAGCCCCAGCATTTT. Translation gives CASSFKQGAQPQHF.

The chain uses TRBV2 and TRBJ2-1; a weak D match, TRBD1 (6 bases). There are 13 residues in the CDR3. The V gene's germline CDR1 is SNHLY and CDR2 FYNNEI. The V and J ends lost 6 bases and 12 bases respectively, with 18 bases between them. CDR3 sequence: CASRETGTFTQFF. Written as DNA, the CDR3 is TGTGCCAGCAGGGAAACAGGGACATTTACGCAGTTCTTC.

This chain's CDR3 is CASIQSSYNEQFF. CDR3 bases: TGTGCCAGCATACAAAGCTCCTACAATGAGCAGTTCTTC. The V gene is TRBV2, the J gene TRBJ2-1; D gene unclear. V was cut by 7 bases and J by 0 bases, with 7 bases left in between. Germline V gene sequence: CDR1 SNHLY, CDR2 FYNNEI. This CDR3 has 13 amino acids.

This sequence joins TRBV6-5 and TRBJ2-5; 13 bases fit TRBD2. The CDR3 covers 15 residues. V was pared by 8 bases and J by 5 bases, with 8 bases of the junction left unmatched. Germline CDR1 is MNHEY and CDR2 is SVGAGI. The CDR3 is CASRFTSGGVETQYF. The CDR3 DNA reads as TGTGCCAGCCGTTTCACTAGCGGGGGGGTTGAGACCCAGTACTTC.

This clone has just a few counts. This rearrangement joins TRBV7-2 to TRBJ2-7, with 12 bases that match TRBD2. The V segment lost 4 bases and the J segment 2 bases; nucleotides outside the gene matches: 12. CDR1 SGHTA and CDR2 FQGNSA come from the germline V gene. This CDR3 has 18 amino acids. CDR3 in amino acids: CASSYEGLAGFPPYEQYF. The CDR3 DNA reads TGTGCCAGCAGCTATGAGGGACTAGCGGGCTTCCCGCCCTACGAGCAGTACTTC. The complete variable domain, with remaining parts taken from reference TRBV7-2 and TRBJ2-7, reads GAGVSQSPSNKVTEKGKDVELRCDPISGHTALYWYRQSLGQGLEFLIYFQGNSAPDKSGLPSDRFSAERTGGSVSTLTIQRTQQEDSAVYLCASSYEGLAGFPPYEQYFGPGTRLTVT.

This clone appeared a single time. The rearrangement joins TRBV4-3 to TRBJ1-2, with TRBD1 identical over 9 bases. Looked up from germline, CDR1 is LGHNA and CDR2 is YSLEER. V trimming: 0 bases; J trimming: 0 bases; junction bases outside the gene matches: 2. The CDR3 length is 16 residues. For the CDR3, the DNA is TGCGCCAGCAGCCAAGAGTGGACAGGGGCTAACTATGGCTACACCTTC. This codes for CASSQEWTGANYGYTF.

As DNA, the CDR3 is TGTGCCAGCAGTTACCCAGGGTATGGCTACACCTTC. Translated: CASSYPGYGYTF. This chain links TRBV6-5 with TRBJ1-2; maybe TRBD1 (5 bases). The CDR3 has 12 amino acids. V was clipped by 2 bases and J by 5 bases, with 6 bases between them. CDR1 and CDR2 (germline): MNHEY, SVGAGI.

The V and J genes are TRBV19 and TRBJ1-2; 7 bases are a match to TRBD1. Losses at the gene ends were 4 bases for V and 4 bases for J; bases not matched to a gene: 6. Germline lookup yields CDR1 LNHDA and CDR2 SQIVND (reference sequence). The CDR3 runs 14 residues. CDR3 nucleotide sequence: TGTGCCAGTAGTACCATAACAGGGGCCTATGGCTACACCTTC. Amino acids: CASSTITGAYGYTF.

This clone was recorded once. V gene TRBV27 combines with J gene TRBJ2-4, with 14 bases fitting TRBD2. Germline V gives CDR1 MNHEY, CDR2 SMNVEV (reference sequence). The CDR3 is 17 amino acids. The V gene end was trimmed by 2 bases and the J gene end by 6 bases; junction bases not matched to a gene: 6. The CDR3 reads CASSLRRTSGGRNIQYF. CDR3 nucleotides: TGTGCCAGCAGTTTACGAAGGACTAGCGGGGGGAGAAACATTCAGTACTTC.